This is a list of T cell receptor beta chains from one sample in a study of T-cell memory formation after mild COVID-19. Via MiXCR, TCRdb re-called the 5' RACE reads, giving one row per CDR3 protein. The table shows around 300,000 distinct CDR3 sequences, with roughly 8.2% occurring only once. The specimen sequenced was PBMCs or a T cell subset sorted from them (not recorded which). All receptors derive from a man in his late teens or twenties who had mild COVID-19 (a few samples of this study predate the infection). Cell type and time point are not known. Both conserved end residues are part of each CDR3. D genes are given only for firm matches. Rows give clone size only sometimes, using once, few, many, or a class for an expanded clone.

d_call clone_size j_call v_call cdr3_length cdr3_aa cdr3_nt
TRBD1 few TRBJ1-2 TRBV7-2 16 CASSFSGQVSLNGYTF TGTGCCAGCAGCTTCTCGGGACAGGTCTCTTTGAATGGCTACACCTTC
TRBD2 few TRBJ2-1 TRBV7-9 14 CASSQIAGGPEQFF TGTGCCAGCAGCCAAATAGCGGGGGGGCCCGAGCAGTTCTTC
. many TRBJ2-7 TRBV10-3 13 CAISDSYGYEQYF TGTGCCATCAGCGACAGCTACGGCTACGAGCAGTACTTC
TRBD1 few TRBJ1-6 TRBV18 15 CASSLMGQGESPLHF TGTGCCAGTTCCCTGATGGGACAGGGCGAATCACCCCTCCACTTT
. . TRBJ2-3 TRBV12-3/TRBV12-4 14 CASSLRRGSDTQYF TGTGCCAGCAGTTTGCGGCGGGGTAGCGATACGCAGTATTTT
. few TRBJ1-5 TRBV12-3/TRBV12-4 15 CASSFENVGNQPQHF TGTGCCAGCAGTTTCGAGAATGTCGGCAATCAGCCCCAGCATTTT
. . TRBJ1-1 TRBV6-5 15 CASSYSKTQGTEAFF TGTGCCAGCAGTTACTCGAAGACCCAGGGCACTGAAGCTTTCTTT
. many TRBJ1-3 TRBV29-1 14 CSVVKESDGNTIYF TGCAGCGTTGTAAAGGAGTCGGACGGAAACACCATATATTTT
. . TRBJ2-7 TRBV5-1 12 CASSTGQYEQYF TGCGCCAGCAGCACCGGACAGTACGAGCAGTACTTC
. . TRBJ1-2 TRBV12-3/TRBV12-4 13 CASSLAGAYGYTF TGTGCCAGCAGTTTGGCAGGGGCCTATGGCTACACCTTC
. . TRBJ1-5 TRBV7-2 13 CASSYDRNQPQHF TGTGCCAGCAGTTATGACAGAAATCAGCCCCAGCATTTT
. . TRBJ2-1 TRBV7-2 15 CASSLEAGAYNEQFF TGTGCCAGCAGCTTAGAGGCAGGGGCCTACAATGAGCAGTTCTTC
. many TRBJ2-1 TRBV20-1 17 CSARDHLHRSSYNEQFF TGCAGTGCTAGAGACCACCTCCACAGAAGCTCCTACAATGAGCAGTTCTTC
. few TRBJ2-5 TRBV19 13 CASRASTQETQYF TGTGCCAGTAGGGCGAGCACCCAAGAGACCCAGTACTTC
. many TRBJ2-1 TRBV4-3 13 CASSQGQGAEQFF TGCGCCAGCAGCCAAGGGCAGGGAGCTGAGCAGTTCTTC
. few TRBJ1-5 TRBV6-7 16 CASSYVRGLGNQPQHF TGTGCCAGCAGTTACGTCAGGGGATTGGGTAATCAGCCCCAGCATTTT
. many TRBJ2-3 TRBV20-1 13 CSARLPGTDTQYF TGCAGTGCTAGACTCCCAGGGACAGATACGCAGTATTTT
. . TRBJ1-4 TRBV7-9 15 CASSHIGTDDEKLFF TGTGCCAGCAGCCACATCGGAACAGACGATGAAAAACTGTTTTTT
. . TRBJ1-1 TRBV12-3/TRBV12-4 14 CVSRPGWSGTEAFF TGTGTCAGCAGACCCGGGTGGAGCGGAACTGAAGCTTTCTTT
. . TRBJ2-2 TRBV5-1 16 CASSLVGTPNTGELFF TGCGCCAGCAGCTTGGTAGGGACTCCAAACACCGGGGAGCTGTTTTTT
. . TRBJ2-4 TRBV10-1 12 CATPTAKNIQYF TGCGCCACCCCGACAGCGAAAAACATTCAGTACTTC
TRBD1 few TRBJ2-2 TRBV13 16 CASSPSKTGYTGELFF TGTGCCAGCAGCCCGAGCAAGACAGGGTACACCGGGGAGCTGTTTTTT
TRBD2 . TRBJ2-5 TRBV5-1 14 CASSFRGERETQYF TGCGCCAGCAGCTTTCGGGGGGAGAGAGAGACCCAGTACTTC
. . TRBJ2-1 TRBV7-2 15 CASSLPGGPYNEQFF TGTGCCAGCAGCTTGCCGGGCGGGCCTTACAATGAGCAGTTCTTC
TRBD2 many TRBJ2-2 TRBV6-6 14 CASNAGGNTGELFF TGTGCCAGTAACGCGGGGGGGAACACCGGGGAGCTGTTTTTT
. few TRBJ2-5 TRBV4-3 17 CASSQDHSTGGRETQYF TGCGCCAGCAGCCAAGACCACTCGACAGGCGGGAGAGAGACCCAGTACTTC
. few TRBJ2-5 TRBV5-1 16 CASSLPTGLAGETQYF TGCGCCAGCAGCCTACCGACGGGCCTGGCGGGGGAGACCCAGTACTTC
TRBD1 many TRBJ2-1 TRBV20-1 15 CSAPLRDRGNNEQFF TGCAGTGCTCCACTCCGGGACAGGGGGAACAATGAGCAGTTCTTC
TRBD2 . TRBJ2-2 TRBV3-1 16 CASSRQRGAHTGELFF TGTGCCAGCAGCCGTCAGCGGGGGGCTCACACCGGGGAGCTGTTTTTT
TRBD1 many TRBJ1-1 TRBV5-1 16 CASRIQGRGMNTEAFF TGCGCCAGCAGGATACAGGGGAGAGGGATGAACACTGAAGCTTTCTTT
. . TRBJ1-4 TRBV18 16 CASSPPYGIRHEKLFF TGTGCCAGCTCACCACCGTACGGCATCCGTCATGAAAAACTGTTTTTT
. many TRBJ1-1 TRBV7-9 14 CASTRDGTFTEAFF TGTGCCAGCACCCGGGACGGGACCTTCACTGAAGCTTTCTTT
. few TRBJ1-3 TRBV7-9 13 CASRSGPGNTIYF TGTGCCTCTAGAAGTGGGCCTGGAAACACCATATATTTT
. . TRBJ1-5 TRBV15 13 CATSTRGFQPQHF TGTGCCACCAGCACTAGGGGGTTTCAGCCCCAGCATTTT
. . TRBJ1-6 TRBV6-5 15 CASDPGGSYNSPLHF TGTGCCAGCGATCCAGGAGGCTCCTATAATTCACCCCTCCACTTT
TRBD1 . TRBJ2-7 TRBV27 13 CASSLSRQGGQYF TGTGCCAGTAGTCTCTCCCGACAGGGTGGGCAGTACTTC
. few TRBJ2-3 TRBV4-3 14 CASSPPGGRNTQYF TGCGCCAGCAGCCCTCCCGGGGGCAGAAATACGCAGTATTTT
. many TRBJ2-5 TRBV25-1 12 CASRGVGETQYF TGTGCCAGCAGGGGGGTGGGGGAGACCCAGTACTTC
. . TRBJ1-1 TRBV5-1 14 CASSLSSRGTEAFF TGCGCCAGCAGCCTTAGTTCCCGGGGCACTGAAGCTTTCTTT
TRBD1 few TRBJ2-1 TRBV4-3 16 CASSPTGTGFVNEQFF TGCGCCAGCAGCCCAACCGGGACAGGGTTTGTCAATGAGCAGTTCTTC
. few TRBJ2-7 TRBV7-2 15 CASSLGQDKRYEQYF TGTGCCAGCAGCTTAGGTCAGGACAAGAGATACGAGCAGTACTTC
TRBD2 once TRBJ2-3 TRBV7-2 15 CASSFARGSTDTQYF TGTGCCAGCAGCTTTGCGCGGGGGAGCACAGATACGCAGTATTTT
TRBD2 . TRBJ2-5 TRBV7-2 13 CASSRGGYETQYF TGTGCCAGCAGCCGGGGGGGGTACGAGACCCAGTACTTC
. . TRBJ2-1 TRBV2 14 CASRLGLRGNEQFF TGTGCCAGCAGGTTGGGATTACGGGGCAATGAGCAGTTCTTC
. . TRBJ2-3 TRBV25-1 16 CASSEYRAASTDTQYF TGTGCCAGCAGTGAATATCGAGCAGCGAGCACAGATACGCAGTATTTT
. . TRBJ1-2 TRBV3-1 14 CASSEHRENYGYTF TGTGCCAGCAGCGAGCACAGGGAAAACTATGGCTACACCTTC
TRBD2 . TRBJ2-7 TRBV20-1 13 CSAQMGGDYEQYF TGCAGTGCCCAGATGGGGGGGGATTACGAGCAGTACTTC
. . TRBJ2-5 TRBV7-8 14 CASKLRGQGETQYF TGTGCCAGCAAGCTCCGCGGGCAGGGAGAGACCCAGTACTTC
. . TRBJ2-1 TRBV10-3 15 CAIQDEAGPYNEQFF TGTGCCATCCAAGATGAGGCAGGGCCCTACAATGAGCAGTTCTTC
. many TRBJ2-1 TRBV6-6 15 CASSYSTDAEVEQFF TGTGCCAGCAGTTACTCCACCGATGCCGAGGTTGAGCAGTTCTTC
. . TRBJ1-2 TRBV4-2 15 CASSQVLYGNYGYTF TGTGCCAGCAGCCAAGTCCTGTACGGTAACTATGGCTACACCTTC
TRBD1 few TRBJ2-3 TRBV7-9 15 CASRLEGQGPDTQYF TGTGCCAGCAGACTAGAGGGACAGGGGCCAGATACGCAGTATTTT
. many TRBJ1-4 TRBV5-1 13 CASSLAPGEKLFF TGCGCCAGCAGCTTGGCCCCCGGGGAAAAACTGTTTTTT
TRBD1 few TRBJ1-4 TRBV7-9 14 CASSFQGAGEKLFF TGTGCCAGCAGCTTCCAGGGGGCAGGTGAAAAACTGTTTTTT
TRBD2 few TRBJ2-1 TRBV20-1 13 CSAQPGGPYEQFF TGCAGTGCTCAGCCGGGGGGACCATATGAGCAGTTCTTC